This T cell receptor (beta chain) was retrieved from a study of blood T cell repertoires in COVID-19. The overall study: Samples came from the United States, Italy and Spain, spanning acute and convalescent COVID-19. In each case, the material was cDNA or gDNA derived from T cells, B-cell-depleted T cells, or PBMCs.

In the authors' methods: Quantification of nucleated cells was approximated via reference gene primer amplification. The method was immunoSEQ multiplex PCR; TCRdb's version includes in-frame clones alone and lacks a portion of them. V and J calls and clone size are as listed in that table; D and trimming were resolved from the DNA. Among tens of thousands of clones listed, about 89% were seen once. The receptor comes from a man aged 55 to 69 with acute or convalescent COVID-19. Sequencing used peripheral blood.

The CDR3 reads CASRQGSNTEAFF. The CDR3 DNA follows: TGCGCCAGCAGACAGGGAAGTAATACTGAAGCTTTCTTT. This chain joins TRBV5-1 and TRBJ1-1; TRBD1 is a possible D gene (6 bases). V was trimmed by 5 bases and J by 5 bases, leaving 13 bases between them. The length of the CDR3 is 13 residues. Germline loops: CDR1 SGHRS, CDR2 YFSETQ.